This TCR beta chain was sequenced for a study of shared clonotypes between healthy human individuals (dated by TCRdb to the early 2020s). Describing the broader study: The cohort included a few men and two women between 18 and 49 years of age. For each donor, CD4 naive and CD4 memory were each run on three plates, CD8 naive on two plates, and CD8 memory on one plate. Different laboratories and diverse techniques were used to prepare libraries and sequence TCR repertoires, to increase sequencing depth and limit assay-specific biases. To estimate repertoire size and how much clonotypes are shared between individuals, the study performed deep sequencing of blood TCR repertoires from roughly five healthy adults. Per donor, leukapheresis produced somewhere between about 0.94 and 9.5 billion PBMCs. The investigation overall reported the following: Only blood was sampled, and tissue TCR repertoires likely differ from those in blood. Because the study included only a small number of donors, the genetic and exposure-history diversity represented was limited. Estimated clonotype richness was generally larger for naive than for memory subsets. Based on pairwise subsampling, the degree of clonotype sharing among donors was expected to be affected by sequencing depth. When several donors were compared, the shared fraction of clonotypes was roughly 4.8% for naive CD4, more than 3% for naive CD8, 2.3% for memory CD4, and less than 0.45% for memory CD8. Even with the large sequencing depth, rarefaction of the sorted-subset datasets indicated that sequencing was incomplete. Compared with non-shared clonotypes, clonotypes shared by all four sorted-subset donors had higher generation probabilities.

CDR1 MGHRA and CDR2 YSYEKL were looked up in the germline V gene. Reading from cysteine to phenylalanine, the CDR3 counts 13 amino acids. The retained sequence is limited to the CDR3, 39 bases, with the frame set at the first base. Trimming takes 6 bases from V and 6 bases from J, and the germline ends sit 14 bases apart. Using the deep immunoSEQ assay, multiplex PCR amplified TCR CDR3 regions from genomic DNA. Extracted genomic DNA from each cell subset was distributed evenly across all wells of several immunoSEQ 96-well plates, and each plate was treated as a replicate. For sorted subsets, around 0.2 ug of genomic DNA, equivalent to around 29,000 T cell genomes, went into each replicate PCR. The purified libraries were quantified using a Qubit 3.0 fluorometer, sized with a Bioanalyzer 2100, and then quantified again using the KAPA Library Quantification kit. A separate single-read 150-cycle Illumina NextSeq 550 flow cell was used to sequence each immunoSEQ 96-well plate. From the authors' description of their analysis: Because the immunoSEQ output included only junctional sequences and no quality scores, the filtering could not be the same as the filtering used for full-length reads. Sequences were annotated with PyIR, a Python wrapper for IgBLAST v1.9, using IMGT germline references to assign V/J genes and CDR3. Any read was removed if the V/J assignment was weak (E-value above 1e-6), the CDR3 was missing, or the read contained stop codons, out-of-frame junctions, or ambiguous translated residues. V3J clonotypes were defined as sequences sharing the same inferred V gene, J gene, and CDR3 amino acid sequence. Percentage overlap between repertoires was computed as shared unique clonotypes divided by the size of the smaller repertoire. Three approaches were used to assess repertoire richness: RTK rarefaction, the Chao1 estimator, and Recon v2.1 estimates of unobserved clonotypes. Generation probabilities were computed with OLGA for all TCRbeta clonotypes obtained by the gDNA method from several donors. In TCRdb, the immuneACCESS table is reduced to in-frame sequences with V and J assigned. These tables do not hold every clone; where another copy was compared, an unresolved V gene accounts for under half, and the others remain unexplained. D and trimming were read from the DNA, whereas the V and J calls and clone size are those reported in that table. For this sample the table gives nearly 2 million clones, of which approximately 95% were detected only once. The top ten clones comprise 1.2% of the sample.

CD8 naive samples consisted of CD45RO-negative cells that were positively selected for CCR7, yielding a CD45RA+CCR7+ population without TemRA cells. Healthy HIV-negative adults with no recently reported acute infections or vaccinations were included as donors. Only Caucasian adults living in Nashville, Tennessee, USA were represented among the donors. After blood collection by leukapheresis, PBMCs were isolated using Ficoll-Histopaque density gradient centrifugation and then cryopreserved in the vapor phase of liquid nitrogen. Analytical flow cytometry was used to check the purity and quantity of every magnetically sorted T cell population. Genomic DNA was isolated from every sorted fraction and measured by UV absorbance on a Nanodrop 2000c. For this clone: Its antigen has not been determined. No much larger clone exists at a distance of one base, and base qualities are not known.

The origin of this receptor is a man between 18 and 29 years old in good health. The material sequenced was naive CD8+ T cells sorted from blood. The cell subset or site label, as the study defines it: CD45RA+CCR7+. The chain couples TRBV4-1 to TRBJ1-1, with a tentative D gene TRBD1 over 5 matching bases. DNA sequence: TGCGCCAGCAGTCGGGACCCCGGGGCTGAAGCTTTCTTT. It encodes CASSRDPGAEAFF.